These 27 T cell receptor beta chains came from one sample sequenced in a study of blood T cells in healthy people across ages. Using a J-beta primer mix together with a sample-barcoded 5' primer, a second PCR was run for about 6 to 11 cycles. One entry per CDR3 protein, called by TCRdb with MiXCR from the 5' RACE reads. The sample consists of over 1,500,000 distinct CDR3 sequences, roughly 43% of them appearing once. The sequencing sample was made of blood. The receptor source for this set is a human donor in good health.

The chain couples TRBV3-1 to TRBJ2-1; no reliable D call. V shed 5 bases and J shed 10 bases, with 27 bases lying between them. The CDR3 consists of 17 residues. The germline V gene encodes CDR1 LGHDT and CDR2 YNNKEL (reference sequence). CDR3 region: CASSRFDLRVKTYEQFF. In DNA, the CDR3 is TGTGCCAGCAGCAGGTTTGACCTGAGAGTCAAGACCTACGAGCAGTTCTTC.

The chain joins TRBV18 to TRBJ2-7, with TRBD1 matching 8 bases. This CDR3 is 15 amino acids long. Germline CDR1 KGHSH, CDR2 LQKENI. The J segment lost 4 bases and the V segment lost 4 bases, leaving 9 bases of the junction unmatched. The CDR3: CASSLPGQVMYEQYF. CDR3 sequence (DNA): TGTGCCAGCTCACTCCCGGGACAGGTAATGTACGAGCAGTACTTC.

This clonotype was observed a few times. This CDR3 reads CSAREGSGPQHF. The CDR3 nucleotides read TGCAGTGCTAGGGAGGGTTCTGGGCCCCAGCATTTT. The chain has TRBV20-1 and TRBJ1-5; D is unresolved. Germline V gene data show CDR1 as DFQATT and CDR2 as SNEGSKA (reference sequence). The CDR3 extends over 12 amino acids. V lost 3 bases, J lost 9 bases, and 12 bases lay in between.

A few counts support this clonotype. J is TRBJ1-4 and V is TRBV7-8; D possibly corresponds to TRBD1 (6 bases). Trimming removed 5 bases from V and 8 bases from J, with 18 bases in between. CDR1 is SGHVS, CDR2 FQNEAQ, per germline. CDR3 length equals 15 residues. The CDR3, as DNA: TGTGCCAGCAGCCCGGTGGGGGGGGCCGGCGAAAAACTGTTTTTT. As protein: CASSPVGGAGEKLFF.

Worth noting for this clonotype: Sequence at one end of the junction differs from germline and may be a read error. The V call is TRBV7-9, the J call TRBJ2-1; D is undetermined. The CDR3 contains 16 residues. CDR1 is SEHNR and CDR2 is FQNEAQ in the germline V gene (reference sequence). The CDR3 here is CASSLWQRNYYNERFF. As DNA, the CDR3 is TGTGCCAGCAGCTTATGGCAGCGCAATTATTACAATGAGCGGTTCTTC.

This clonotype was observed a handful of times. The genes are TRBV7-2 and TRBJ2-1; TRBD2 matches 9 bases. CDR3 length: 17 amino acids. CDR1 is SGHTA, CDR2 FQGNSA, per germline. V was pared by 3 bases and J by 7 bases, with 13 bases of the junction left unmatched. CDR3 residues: CASSLSTGAGGTNEQFF. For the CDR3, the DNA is TGTGCCAGCAGCTTGTCCACCGGAGCGGGGGGCACGAATGAGCAGTTCTTC.

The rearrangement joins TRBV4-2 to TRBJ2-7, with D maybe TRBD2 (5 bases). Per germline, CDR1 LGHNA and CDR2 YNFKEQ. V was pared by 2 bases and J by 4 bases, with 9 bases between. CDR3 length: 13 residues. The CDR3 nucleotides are TGTGCCAGCAGCCAACCCGGGGTGTACGAGCAGTACTTC. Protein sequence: CASSQPGVYEQYF.

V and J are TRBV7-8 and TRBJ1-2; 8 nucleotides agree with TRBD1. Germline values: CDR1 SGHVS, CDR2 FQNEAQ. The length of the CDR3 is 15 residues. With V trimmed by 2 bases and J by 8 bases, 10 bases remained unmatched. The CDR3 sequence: CASSLFRGQSDGYTF. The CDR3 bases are TGTGCCAGCAGCTTATTCAGGGGGCAATCTGACGGCTACACCTTC.

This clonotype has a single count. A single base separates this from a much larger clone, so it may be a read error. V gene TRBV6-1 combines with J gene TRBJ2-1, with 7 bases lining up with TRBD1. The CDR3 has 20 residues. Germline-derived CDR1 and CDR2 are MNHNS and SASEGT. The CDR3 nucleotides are TGTACCAGCAGTGAACAGGGTGGCAAGAGGGGGCGCGGTTCCTACAATGAGCAGTTCTTC. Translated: CTSSEQGGKRGRGSYNEQFF.

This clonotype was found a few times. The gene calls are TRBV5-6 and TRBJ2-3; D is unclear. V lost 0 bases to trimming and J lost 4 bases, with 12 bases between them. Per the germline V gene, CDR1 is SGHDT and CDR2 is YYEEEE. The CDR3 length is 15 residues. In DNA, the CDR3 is TGTGCCAGCAGCTTGGAAGGAAGGGCGGCAGATACGCAGTATTTT. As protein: CASSLEGRAADTQYF.

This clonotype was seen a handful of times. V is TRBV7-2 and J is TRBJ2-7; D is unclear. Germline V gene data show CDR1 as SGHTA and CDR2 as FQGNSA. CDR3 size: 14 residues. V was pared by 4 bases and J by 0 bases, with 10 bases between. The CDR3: CASSSVGSSYEQYF. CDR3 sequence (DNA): TGTGCCAGCAGCTCCGTAGGAAGCTCCTACGAGCAGTACTTC.

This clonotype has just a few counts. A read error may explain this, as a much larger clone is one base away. DNA for the CDR3: TGCAGCGCTTGGGACAGGGACACTGAAGCTTTCTTT. Amino acid sequence: CSAWDRDTEAFF. J is TRBJ1-1 and V is TRBV29-1, with 9 bases lining up with TRBD1. J gave up 3 bases and V 7 bases, and 3 bases lay outside the gene matches. CDR3 length equals 12 residues. Germline V gene lookup returns CDR1 SQVTM and CDR2 ANQGSEA.

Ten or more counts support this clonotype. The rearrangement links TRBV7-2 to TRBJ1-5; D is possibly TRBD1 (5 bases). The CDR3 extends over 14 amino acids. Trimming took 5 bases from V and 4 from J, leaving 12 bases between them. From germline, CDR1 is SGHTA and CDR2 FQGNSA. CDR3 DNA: TGTGCCAGCAGCCCACGAAGGGGTAATCAGCCCCAGCATTTT. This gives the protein CASSPRRGNQPQHF.

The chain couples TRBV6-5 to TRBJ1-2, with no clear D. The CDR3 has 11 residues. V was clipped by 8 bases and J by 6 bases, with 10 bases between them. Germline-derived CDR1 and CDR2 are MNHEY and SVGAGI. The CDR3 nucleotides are TGTGCCAGCGGCGACATGAATGGCTACACCTTC. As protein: CASGDMNGYTF.

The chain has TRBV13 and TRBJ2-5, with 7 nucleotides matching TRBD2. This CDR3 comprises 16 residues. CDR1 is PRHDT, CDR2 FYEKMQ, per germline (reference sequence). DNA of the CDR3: TGTGCTACCAGTCCCATGGGCGGGAGAGTCCAAGAGACCCAGTACTTC. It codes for CATSPMGGRVQETQYF.

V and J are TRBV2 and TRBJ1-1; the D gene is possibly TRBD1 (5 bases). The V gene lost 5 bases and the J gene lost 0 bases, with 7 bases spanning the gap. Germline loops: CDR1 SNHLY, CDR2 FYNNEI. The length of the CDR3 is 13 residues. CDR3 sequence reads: CASSKTVNTEAFF. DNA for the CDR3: TGTGCCAGCAGTAAGACAGTGAACACTGAAGCTTTCTTT.

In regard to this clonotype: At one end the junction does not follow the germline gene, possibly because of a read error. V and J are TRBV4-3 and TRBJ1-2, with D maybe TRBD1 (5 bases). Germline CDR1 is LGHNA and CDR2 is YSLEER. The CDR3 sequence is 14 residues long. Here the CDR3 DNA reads TGTGCCAGCAGCCAGGATGGGGGGGACTATGGCTACACCTTC. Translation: CASSQDGGDYGYTF.

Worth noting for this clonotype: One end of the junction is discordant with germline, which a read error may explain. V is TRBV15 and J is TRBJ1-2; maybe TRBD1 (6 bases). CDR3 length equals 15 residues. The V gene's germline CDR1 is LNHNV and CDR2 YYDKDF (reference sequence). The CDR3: CATSRGQVIPYDYTF. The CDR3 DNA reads TGTGCCACCAGCCGGGGGCAGGTCATCCCTTATGACTACACCTTC.

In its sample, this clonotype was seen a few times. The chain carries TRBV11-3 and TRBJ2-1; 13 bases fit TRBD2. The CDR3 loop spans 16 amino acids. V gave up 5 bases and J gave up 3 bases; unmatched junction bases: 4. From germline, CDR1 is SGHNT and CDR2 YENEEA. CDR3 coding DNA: TGTGCCAGCAGCCAGGGACTAGCGGGATTCTACAATGAGCAGTTCTTC. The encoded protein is CASSQGLAGFYNEQFF.

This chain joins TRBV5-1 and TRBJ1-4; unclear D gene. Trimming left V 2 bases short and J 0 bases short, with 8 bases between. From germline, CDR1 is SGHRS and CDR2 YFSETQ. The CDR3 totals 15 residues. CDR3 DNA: TGCGCCAGCAGCTTCCGCCTTGCAACTAATGAAAAACTGTTTTTT. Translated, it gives CASSFRLATNEKLFF.

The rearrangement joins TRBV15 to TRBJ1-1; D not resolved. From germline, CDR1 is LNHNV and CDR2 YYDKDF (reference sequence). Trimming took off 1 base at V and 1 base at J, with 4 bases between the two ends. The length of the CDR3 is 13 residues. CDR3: CATSRGKNTEAFF. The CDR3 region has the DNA TGTGCCACCAGCAGAGGGAAGAACACTGAAGCTTTCTTT.

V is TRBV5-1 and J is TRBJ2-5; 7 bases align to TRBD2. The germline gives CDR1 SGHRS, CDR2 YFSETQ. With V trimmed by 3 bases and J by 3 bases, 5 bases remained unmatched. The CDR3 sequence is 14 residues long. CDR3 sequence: CASSWSGAKETQYF. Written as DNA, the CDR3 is TGCGCCAGCAGCTGGAGCGGGGCCAAAGAGACCCAGTACTTC.

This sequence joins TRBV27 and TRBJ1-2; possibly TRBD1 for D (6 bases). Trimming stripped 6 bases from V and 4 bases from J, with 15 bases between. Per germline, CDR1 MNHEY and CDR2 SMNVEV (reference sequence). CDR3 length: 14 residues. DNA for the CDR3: TGTGCCAGCAGCACCTACAGGGAAGTCTATGGCTACACCTTC. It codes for CASSTYREVYGYTF.

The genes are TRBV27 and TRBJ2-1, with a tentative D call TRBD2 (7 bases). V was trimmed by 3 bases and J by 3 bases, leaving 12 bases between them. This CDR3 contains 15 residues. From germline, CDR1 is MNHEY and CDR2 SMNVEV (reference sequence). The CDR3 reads CASSFTGGFYNEQFF. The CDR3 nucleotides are TGTGCCAGCAGTTTCACGGGGGGCTTCTACAATGAGCAGTTCTTC.

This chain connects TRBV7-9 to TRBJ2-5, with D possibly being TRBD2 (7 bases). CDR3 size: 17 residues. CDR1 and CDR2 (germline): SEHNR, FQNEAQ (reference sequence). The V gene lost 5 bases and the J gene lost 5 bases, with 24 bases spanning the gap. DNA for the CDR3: TGTGCCAGCAGCCCCGGCCTTATCGGGCGGGGGCGGGAGACCCAGTACTTC. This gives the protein CASSPGLIGRGRETQYF. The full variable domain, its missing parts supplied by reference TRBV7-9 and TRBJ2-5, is DTGVSQNPRHKITKRGQNVTFRCDPISEHNRLYWYRQTLGQGPEFLTYFQNEAQLEKSRLLSDRFSAERPKGSFSTLEIQRTEQGDSAMYLCASSPGLIGRGRETQYFGPGTRLLVL.

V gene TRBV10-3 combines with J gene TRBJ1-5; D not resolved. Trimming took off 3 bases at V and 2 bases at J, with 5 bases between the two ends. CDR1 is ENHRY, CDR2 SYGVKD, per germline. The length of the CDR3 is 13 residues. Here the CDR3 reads CAISDVGNQPQHF. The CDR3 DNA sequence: TGTGCCATCAGTGACGTAGGCAATCAGCCCCAGCATTTT.

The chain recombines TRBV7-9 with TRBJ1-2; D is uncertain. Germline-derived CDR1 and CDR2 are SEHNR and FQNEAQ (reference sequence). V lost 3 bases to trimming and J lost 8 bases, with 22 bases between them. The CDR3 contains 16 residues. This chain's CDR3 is CASSFASGGLIYGYTF. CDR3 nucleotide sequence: TGTGCCAGCAGCTTCGCCTCCGGCGGACTTATATACGGCTACACCTTC. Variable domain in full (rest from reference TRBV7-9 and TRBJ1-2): DTGVSQNPRHKITKRGQNVTFRCDPISEHNRLYWYRQTLGQGPEFLTYFQNEAQLEKSRLLSDRFSAERPKGSFSTLEIQRTEQGDSAMYLCASSFASGGLIYGYTFGSGTRLTVV.